Listed here are 20 T cell receptor beta chains from one sample, sequenced in a study of CD8+ T cells in alopecia areata (dated by TCRdb to 2016 to 2019). The library was obtained by the immunoSEQ multiplex PCR assay. RNA was extracted from all samples and reverse transcribed into cDNA, which served as template for TCR sequencing. TCRdb provides this immuneACCESS table in a form limited to in-frame rearrangements. Some clones are lacking; in checked studies, under half of them reflect an unresolved V gene, and why the rest are absent is not known. Counted in this sample were about 290,000 clones; roughly 64% of them appeared once. More than 1.5% of the sample is held by the ten biggest clonotypes. In the paper's terms, the time point label means: 20 to 30 weeks on oral tofacitinib. The sample's treatment or condition label is to be understood as: oral pan-JAK inhibitor, 5-10 mg twice daily. The sample in question was CD4+ T cells sorted from blood, obtained at week 24, from a patient treated with tofacitinib. The receptors originated from a human donor with alopecia areata.

This chain connects TRBV4-1 to TRBJ1-3; unclear D gene. The CDR3 has 14 residues. The V gene's germline CDR1 is MGHRA and CDR2 YSYEKL. Between the trimmed V and J ends, which lost 1 base and 0 bases, there was a span of 4 bases. The CDR3 sequence: CASSQGSSGNTIYF. The CDR3 DNA follows: TGCGCCAGCAGCCAAGGGAGCTCTGGAAACACCATATATTTT.

Note on this clone: Distinct nucleotide sequences in the sample also encode this CDR3. The rearrangement links TRBV5-1 to TRBJ2-5; no definite D call. Germline lookup yields CDR1 SGHRS and CDR2 YFSETQ. The CDR3 runs to 11 residues. V was cut by 4 bases and J by 2 bases, with 3 bases left in between. For the CDR3, the DNA is TGCGCCAGCAGCCTGCAAGAGACCCAGTACTTC. The encoded protein is CASSLQETQYF.

The rearrangement uses TRBV5-1 and TRBJ2-3; possibly TRBD1 for D (6 bases). This CDR3 is 16 amino acids long. V was pared by 0 bases and J by 2 bases, with 13 bases between. CDR1 and CDR2 from the germline V gene are SGHRS and YFSETQ. CDR3 sequence: CASSLGWDTHTDTQYF. CDR3 in DNA: TGCGCCAGCAGCTTGGGATGGGACACCCACACAGATACGCAGTATTTT.

The V call is TRBV15, the J call TRBJ2-7, with a possible D match to TRBD1 (5 bases). The CDR3 has 12 amino acids. Trimming took off 9 bases at V and 3 bases at J, with 12 bases between the two ends. Germline values: CDR1 LNHNV, CDR2 YYDKDF (reference sequence). The CDR3 region has the DNA TGTGCCACGCAGGCGCAGGGCTACGAGCAGTACTTC. Protein product: CATQAQGYEQYF.

The V and J genes are TRBV7-2 and TRBJ2-2, with a weak D call TRBD2 (5 bases). Per germline, CDR1 SGHTA and CDR2 FQGNSA. Between the trimmed V and J ends, which lost 4 bases and 9 bases, there was a span of 15 bases. The CDR3 loop spans 14 amino acids. CDR3 sequence (DNA): TGTGCCAGCAGCTCCCCCGGGATTACGAGGGAGCTGTTTTTT. Translating it yields CASSSPGITRELFF.

This clone showed up just a few times. The V call is TRBV29-1, the J call TRBJ1-1; D possibly corresponds to TRBD1 (5 bases). The CDR3 has 12 residues. V gave up 6 bases and J gave up 4 bases, with 12 bases separating them. From germline, CDR1 is SQVTM and CDR2 ANQGSEA. The CDR3 sequence is CSVSGFSTEAFF. CDR3 nucleotide sequence: TGCAGCGTCTCAGGGTTTAGCACTGAAGCTTTCTTT.

The chain links TRBV11-2 to TRBJ2-5, with unresolved D. The CDR3 runs 14 residues. Trimming pared 7 bases from V and 0 bases from J, leaving 12 bases between. Germline values: CDR1 SGHAT, CDR2 FQNNGV. This CDR3 is CASNSRGYQETQYF. The CDR3 DNA reads TGTGCCAGCAATTCGAGAGGATACCAAGAGACCCAGTACTTC.

The J gene is TRBJ1-3, the V gene TRBV30; D is undetermined. Germline V gene lookup returns CDR1 GTSNPN and CDR2 SVGIG (reference sequence). Trimming pared 2 bases from V and 0 bases from J, leaving 5 bases between. This CDR3 region has 13 residues. The CDR3, as DNA: TGTGCCTGGAGTCGAGTCTCTGGAAACACCATATATTTT. Translating it yields CAWSRVSGNTIYF. The variable domain in full, with the rest retrieved from reference TRBV30 and TRBJ1-3, is SQTIHQWPATLVQPVGSPLSLECTVEGTSNPNLYWYRQAAGRGLQLLFYSVGIGQISSEVPQNLSASRPQDRQFILSSKKLLLSDSGFYLCAWSRVSGNTIYFGEGSWLTVV.

The chain joins TRBV5-6 to TRBJ1-4; 7 bases fit TRBD1. V gave up 1 base and J gave up 7 bases; unmatched junction bases: 7. The CDR3 spans 15 residues. Looked up from germline, CDR1 is SGHDT and CDR2 is YYEEEE. The CDR3 DNA reads as TGTGCCAGCAGCTTGAGGGACAGATTGATTGAAAAACTGTTTTTT. It encodes CASSLRDRLIEKLFF.

This clone was detected only a few times. The chain combines TRBV5-5 with TRBJ2-5; TRBD2 aligns across 9 bases. J lost 4 bases, V lost 2 bases, and 9 bases had no gene match. Germline lookup yields CDR1 SGHKS and CDR2 YYEKEE (reference sequence). The CDR3 is made up of 16 amino acids. The CDR3 nucleotides read TGTGCCAGCAGCTTTACGACCGGGACTAGCATAGAGACCCAGTACTTC. Protein product: CASSFTTGTSIETQYF.

The rearrangement links TRBV30 to TRBJ2-7; TRBD1 might be the D (5 bases). The V gene's germline CDR1 is GTSNPN and CDR2 SVGIG (reference sequence). Trimming shortened V by 5 bases and J by 4 bases, and 12 bases separated the two germline ends. This CDR3 has 12 residues. Here the CDR3 DNA reads TGTGCCTGGCGCAGGGTACCATACGAGCAGTACTTC. Amino acid sequence: CAWRRVPYEQYF.

The rearrangement links TRBV4-1 to TRBJ1-1; 8 bases agree with TRBD1. V lost 0 bases to trimming and J lost 4 bases; unmatched junction nucleotides: 16. There are 19 residues in the CDR3. The germline V gene has CDR1 MGHRA and CDR2 YSYEKL. CDR3 residues: CASSQDGDRGPPLGTEAFF. The CDR3 region has the DNA TGCGCCAGCAGCCAAGATGGAGACAGGGGCCCGCCATTGGGCACTGAAGCTTTCTTT.

The chain combines TRBV5-1 with TRBJ1-3; TRBD1 matches 7 bases. J gave up 2 bases and V 4 bases, and 6 bases lay outside the gene matches. The CDR3 is 15 residues long. From germline, CDR1 is SGHRS and CDR2 YFSETQ. The CDR3 loop reads CASSTGTVPGNTIYF. The CDR3 DNA is TGCGCCAGCAGCACTGGGACAGTTCCTGGAAACACCATATATTTT.

The J gene is TRBJ2-5, the V gene TRBV7-9; D may be TRBD2 (5 bases). Germline V gene sequence: CDR1 SEHNR, CDR2 FQNEAQ (reference sequence). The V gene lost 3 bases and the J gene lost 5 bases, with 16 bases spanning the gap. The CDR3 runs 15 residues. CDR3 bases: TGTGCCAGCAGCTTTCCCCGGACTTACATGGAGACCCAGTACTTC. This codes for CASSFPRTYMETQYF.

The chain joins TRBV15 to TRBJ1-1; D is perhaps TRBD1 (5 bases). In germline, CDR1 is LNHNV, CDR2 YYDKDF (reference sequence). Trimming removed 0 bases from V and 10 bases from J, with 12 bases in between. The CDR3 loop spans 13 amino acids. The CDR3 nucleotides read TGTGCCACCAGCAGAGATCGGGCAGGGAGAGCTTTCTTT. Translated: CATSRDRAGRAFF.

This clone was seen a single time. The CDR3, as DNA: TGTGCCAGCACCGCGGACGGAAACTATGGCTACACCTTC. Protein: CASTADGNYGYTF. This chain links TRBV2 with TRBJ1-2; D remains ambiguous. The V and J ends lost 7 bases and 2 bases respectively, with 11 bases between them. Germline loops: CDR1 SNHLY, CDR2 FYNNEI. This CDR3 region has 13 residues.

The chain employs TRBV27 and TRBJ2-7; 8 bases match TRBD1. Per the germline V gene, CDR1 is MNHEY and CDR2 is SMNVEV (reference sequence). The V gene end was trimmed by 5 bases and the J gene end by 3 bases; junction bases not matched to a gene: 3. The length of the CDR3 is 13 residues. Written as DNA, the CDR3 is TGTGCCAGCAGTCCTACAGGGGGCTACGAGCAGTACTTC. Residues: CASSPTGGYEQYF.

This clone appeared a few times. The rearrangement joins TRBV7-8 to TRBJ2-7; D remains unclear. The CDR3 totals 16 residues. Germline loops: CDR1 SGHVS, CDR2 FQNEAQ. The ends were cut back, 5 bases at V and 3 bases at J, with 20 bases in the middle. The CDR3 loop is CASSPSRFPWGYEQYF. Written as DNA, the CDR3 is TGTGCCAGCAGCCCGAGCCGATTTCCTTGGGGCTACGAGCAGTACTTC.

The chain employs TRBV6-5 and TRBJ2-5; TRBD1 agrees at 7 bases. The CDR3 is 14 residues long. CDR1 is MNHEY and CDR2 is SVGAGI in the germline V gene. V dropped 5 bases and J dropped 5; count of bases not matched to a gene: 8. The CDR3 reads CASSGYRGRETQYF. CDR3 coding DNA: TGTGCCAGCAGTGGCTACAGGGGTAGGGAGACCCAGTACTTC.

The chain recombines TRBV7-2 with TRBJ1-1; 10 nucleotides align to TRBD1. The V gene end was trimmed by 1 base and the J gene end by 10 bases; junction bases not matched to a gene: 6. The CDR3 covers 14 residues. CDR1 is SGHTA, CDR2 FQGNSA, per germline. The CDR3 nucleotides are TGTGCCAGCAGCTTAGGACAGGGGGCAGTTGGAGCTTTCTTT. Protein: CASSLGQGAVGAFF.